The clone carrying this TCR beta chain was counted ten times or more. TCRdb fed the 5' RACE reads into MiXCR, producing one record per CDR3 protein. The sample has around 87,000 distinct CDR3 sequences, roughly 12% seen once; the top ten hold over 40%. Time point reported: sample taken at primary tumor resection. Sequencing was performed on whole RNA extracted from tumor and nontumor lung tissue, or from frozen PBMC, and the material was left unsorted. This specimen comes from a study of spatial heterogeneity in lung cancer. This receptor was identified in a male donor with early-stage non-small cell lung cancer. Sequenced here: PBMCs, sampled at surgery.

The CDR3 DNA reads as TGTGCCAGCAGCTCGGCTGGGGGGTCGGGTGAAAAACTGTTTTTT. As protein: CASSSAGGSGEKLFF. The rearrangement joins TRBV7-2 to TRBJ1-4, with TRBD1 as a possible D gene (5 bases). Trimming cost V 4 bases and J 7 bases, with 16 bases left between them. The CDR3 runs 15 residues. Germline V gene lookup returns CDR1 SGHTA and CDR2 FQGNSA.